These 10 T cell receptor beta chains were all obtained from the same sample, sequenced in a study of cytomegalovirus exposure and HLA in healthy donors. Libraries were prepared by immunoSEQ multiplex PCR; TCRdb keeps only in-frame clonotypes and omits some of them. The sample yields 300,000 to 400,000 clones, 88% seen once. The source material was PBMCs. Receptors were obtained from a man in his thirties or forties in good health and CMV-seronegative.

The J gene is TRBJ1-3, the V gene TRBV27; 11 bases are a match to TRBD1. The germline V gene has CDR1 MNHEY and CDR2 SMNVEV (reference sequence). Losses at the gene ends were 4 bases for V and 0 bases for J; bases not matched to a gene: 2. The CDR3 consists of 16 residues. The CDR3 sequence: CASSSGTGGSGNTIYF. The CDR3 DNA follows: TGTGCCAGCAGTTCCGGGACAGGGGGCTCTGGAAACACCATATATTTT.

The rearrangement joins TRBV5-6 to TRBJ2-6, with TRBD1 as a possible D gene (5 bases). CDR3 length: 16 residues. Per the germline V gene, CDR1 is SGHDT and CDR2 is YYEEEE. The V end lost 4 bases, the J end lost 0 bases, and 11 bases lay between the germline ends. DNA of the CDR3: TGTGCCAGCAGCGTCAGGGTTATCTCTGGGGCCAACGTCCTGACTTTC. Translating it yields CASSVRVISGANVLTF. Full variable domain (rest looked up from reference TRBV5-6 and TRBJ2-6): DAGVTQSPTHLIKTRGQQVTLRCSPKSGHDTVSWYQQALGQGPQFIFQYYEEEERQRGNFPDRFSGHQFPNYSSELNVNALLLGDSALYLCASSVRVISGANVLTFGAGSRLTVL.

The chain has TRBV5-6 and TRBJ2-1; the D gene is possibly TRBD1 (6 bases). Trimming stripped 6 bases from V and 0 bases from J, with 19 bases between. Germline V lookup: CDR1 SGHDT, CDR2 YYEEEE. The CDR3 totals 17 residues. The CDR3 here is CASIMWGRQSSYNEQFF. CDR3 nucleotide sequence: TGTGCCAGCATCATGTGGGGGCGCCAGAGCTCCTACAATGAGCAGTTCTTC.

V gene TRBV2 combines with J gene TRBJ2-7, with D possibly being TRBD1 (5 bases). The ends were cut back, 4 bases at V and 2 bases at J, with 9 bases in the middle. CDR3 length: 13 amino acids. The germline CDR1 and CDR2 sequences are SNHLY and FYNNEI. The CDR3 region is CASSVGRAYEQYF. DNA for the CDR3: TGTGCCAGCAGTGTTGGCAGGGCCTACGAGCAGTACTTC. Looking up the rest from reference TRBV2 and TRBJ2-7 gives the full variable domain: EPEVTQTPSHQVTQMGQEVILRCVPISNHLYFYWYRQILGQKVEFLVSFYNNEISEKSEIFDDQFSVERPDGSNFTLKIRSTKLEDSAMYFCASSVGRAYEQYFGPGTRLTVT.

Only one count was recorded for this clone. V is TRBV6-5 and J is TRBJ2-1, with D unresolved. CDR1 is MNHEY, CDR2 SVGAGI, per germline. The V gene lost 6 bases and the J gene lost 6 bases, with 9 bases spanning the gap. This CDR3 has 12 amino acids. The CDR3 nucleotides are TGTGCCAGCAGACCTACTGCCAATGAGCAGTTCTTC. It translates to CASRPTANEQFF.

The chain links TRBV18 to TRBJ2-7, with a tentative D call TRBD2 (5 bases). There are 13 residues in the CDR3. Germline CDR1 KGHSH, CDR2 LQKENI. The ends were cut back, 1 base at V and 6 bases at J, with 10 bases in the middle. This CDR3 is CASSPRGASEQYF. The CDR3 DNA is TGTGCCAGCTCACCACGGGGAGCCTCCGAGCAGTACTTC.

This chain's CDR3 is CAISESLEGRDTEAFF. The CDR3, as DNA: TGTGCCATCAGTGAGTCGTTAGAGGGGAGGGACACTGAAGCTTTCTTT. The chain has TRBV10-3 and TRBJ1-1; a weak D match, TRBD1 (5 bases). The CDR3 is 16 amino acids. The germline gives CDR1 ENHRY, CDR2 SYGVKD. V lost 0 bases and J 3 bases, leaving 14 bases between the germline ends.

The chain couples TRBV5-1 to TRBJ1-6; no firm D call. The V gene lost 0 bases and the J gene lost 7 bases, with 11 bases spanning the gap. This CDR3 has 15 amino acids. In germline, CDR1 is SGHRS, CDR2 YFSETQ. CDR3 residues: CASSLDTKSNSPLHF. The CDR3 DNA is TGCGCCAGCAGCTTGGATACCAAAAGCAATTCACCCCTCCACTTT.

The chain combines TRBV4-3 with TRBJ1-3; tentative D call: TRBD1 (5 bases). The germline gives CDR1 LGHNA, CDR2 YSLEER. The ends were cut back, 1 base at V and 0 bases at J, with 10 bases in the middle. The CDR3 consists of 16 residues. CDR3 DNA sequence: TGCGCCAGCAGCCAAGGGAGGGGCACCTCTGGAAACACCATATATTTT. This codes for CASSQGRGTSGNTIYF.

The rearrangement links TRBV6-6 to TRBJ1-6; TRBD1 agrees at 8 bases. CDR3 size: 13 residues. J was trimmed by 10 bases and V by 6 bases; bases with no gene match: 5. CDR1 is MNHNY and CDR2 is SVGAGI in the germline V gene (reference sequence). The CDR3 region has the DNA TGTGCCAGCAGATCCGGGACAGGATCACCCCTCCACTTT. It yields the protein CASRSGTGSPLHF.